A single sample is the source of the 19 T cell receptor beta chains below, sequenced in a study of blood T cell repertoires in COVID-19. Only in-frame clones appear in the TCRdb table, and some are missing; sequencing was by immunoSEQ multiplex PCR. The repertoire has about 200,000 clones, more than 85% of them found once; the top ten carry roughly a tenth. Sequenced sample: peripheral blood. Receptor source: a woman in her 50s with COVID-19, enrolled during active disease.

The rearrangement joins TRBV6-5 to TRBJ1-6; tentatively, D is TRBD1 (6 bases). CDR1 and CDR2 (germline): MNHEY, SVGAGI. CDR3 length equals 12 residues. The CDR3 here is CAVGALNSPLHF. The DNA for the CDR3 is TGTGCAGTGGGGGCCCTTAATTCACCCCTCCACTTT.

The V call is TRBV4-3, the J call TRBJ1-4; perhaps TRBD1 as D (6 bases). V lost 1 base to trimming and J lost 3 bases, with 15 bases between them. In germline, CDR1 is LGHNA, CDR2 YSLEER. The CDR3 is made up of 17 amino acids. The CDR3 protein is CASSQVLGGGPNEKLFF. The CDR3 nucleotides read TGCGCCAGCAGCCAAGTTCTCGGGGGGGGGCCTAATGAAAAACTGTTTTTT.

This sequence joins TRBV5-4 and TRBJ1-2; TRBD1 aligns across 8 bases. CDR1 and CDR2 (germline): SGHNT, YYREEE (reference sequence). The CDR3 loop spans 14 amino acids. The trim removed 4 bases at V and 2 bases at J, leaving 4 bases unmatched. This chain's CDR3 is CASSPDRDNYGYTF. DNA of the CDR3: TGTGCCAGCAGCCCGGACAGGGACAACTATGGCTACACCTTC.

The V and J genes are TRBV3-1 (or the pseudogene TRBV3-2) and TRBJ1-3; D unresolved. The CDR3 is made up of 16 amino acids. The germline gives CDR1 LGHDT, CDR2 YNNKEL (reference sequence). The V gene lost 4 bases and the J gene lost 4 bases, with 17 bases spanning the gap. As DNA, the CDR3 is TGTGCCAGCAGCCCGACTCAAAGTTGGCCCGGAAACACCATATATTTT. Residues: CASSPTQSWPGNTIYF.

This clone was counted a single time. The chain links TRBV5-1 to TRBJ1-1; TRBD1 is a possible D gene (6 bases). Germline values: CDR1 SGHRS, CDR2 YFSETQ. CDR3 size: 15 residues. The ends were cut back, 3 bases at V and 1 base at J, with 13 bases in the middle. The CDR3 DNA reads as TGCGCCAGCAGCTCATACAGGGAGCCGAACACTGAAGCTTTCTTT. It translates to CASSSYREPNTEAFF.

This chain's CDR3 is CASSAQALNEKLFF. The CDR3 coding sequence is TGTGCCAGCAGCGCACAGGCGCTTAATGAAAAACTGTTTTTT. J is TRBJ1-4 and V is TRBV9; perhaps TRBD1 as D (5 bases). Trimming left V 3 bases short and J 4 bases short, with 10 bases between. The CDR3 has 14 residues. Germline V gene data show CDR1 as SGDLS and CDR2 as YYNGEE.

The chain employs TRBV7-6 and TRBJ2-1, with D uncertain. V was cut by 6 bases and J by 4 bases, with 4 bases left in between. This CDR3 comprises 11 residues. Per the germline V gene, CDR1 is SGHVS and CDR2 is FNYEAQ. The chain's CDR3 is CASRAYNEQFF. CDR3 in DNA: TGTGCCAGCAGAGCGTACAATGAGCAGTTCTTC.

A single count supports this clone. The rearrangement uses TRBV11-2 and TRBJ2-2; TRBD1 matches 8 bases. Germline CDR1 SGHAT, CDR2 FQNNGV. The CDR3 spans 16 residues. V was pared by 0 bases and J by 7 bases, with 7 bases of the junction left unmatched. This chain's CDR3 is CASSLDGTGGVGELFF. The CDR3 nucleotides read TGTGCCAGCAGCTTAGATGGGACAGGTGGGGTCGGGGAGCTGTTTTTT.

The V gene is TRBV5-1, the J gene TRBJ2-3; TRBD2 agrees at 7 bases. With 4 bases clipped from V and 1 base from J, the junction kept 3 bases outside the gene matches. CDR1 and CDR2 (germline): SGHRS, YFSETQ. The CDR3 totals 14 residues. The chain's CDR3 is CASSNLAGTDTQYF. CDR3 nucleotides: TGCGCCAGCAGCAATCTAGCGGGCACAGATACGCAGTATTTT.

The rearrangement uses TRBV6-2 or TRBV6-3 and TRBJ1-1, with D unclear. Germline V gene data show CDR1 as MNHEY and CDR2 as SVGEGT. Trimming shortened V by 0 bases and J by 11 bases, and 22 bases separated the two germline ends. This CDR3 is built from 16 residues. The chain's CDR3 is CASSYSPSTDGLIAFF. CDR3 coding DNA: TGTGCCAGCAGTTACTCCCCCTCAACAGACGGTTTAATTGCTTTCTTT.

The chain couples TRBV7-2 to TRBJ1-2, with 10 bases aligning to TRBD1. The V segment lost 5 bases and the J segment 4 bases; nucleotides outside the gene matches: 7. The CDR3 has 15 amino acids. Germline-derived CDR1 and CDR2 are SGHTA and FQGNSA. CDR3 sequence (DNA): TGTGCCAGCAGCCCATTCGGACAGGGGGTCTATGGCTACACCTTC. It yields the protein CASSPFGQGVYGYTF. The full variable domain, with the rest looked up from reference TRBV7-2 and TRBJ1-2, is GAGVSQSPSNKVTEKGKDVELRCDPISGHTALYWYRQSLGQGLEFLIYFQGNSAPDKSGLPSDRFSAERTGGSVSTLTIQRTQQEDSAVYLCASSPFGQGVYGYTFGSGTRLTVV.

This clone was detected a few times. The chain uses TRBV3-1 (or the pseudogene TRBV3-2) and TRBJ1-1; no clear D. In germline, CDR1 is LGHDT, CDR2 YNNKEL (reference sequence). The CDR3 totals 16 residues. Trimming stripped 4 bases from V and 0 bases from J, with 15 bases between. CDR3 in amino acids: CASSPTAGGLNTEAFF. As DNA, the CDR3 is TGTGCCAGCAGCCCTACCGCCGGCGGTCTGAACACTGAAGCTTTCTTT.

The chain couples TRBV23-1 to TRBJ2-3; a weak D match, TRBD2 (6 bases). TRBV23-1 is an ORF, and what it does is uncertain. Trimming took off 0 bases at V and 0 bases at J, with 19 bases between the two ends. CDR3 size: 19 residues. CDR3 loop: CASSQSKLAPFYSTDTQYF. In nucleotides, the CDR3 is TGCGCCAGCAGTCAATCGAAACTAGCCCCCTTTTATAGCACAGATACGCAGTATTTT.

The chain links TRBV6-5 to TRBJ2-6; 7 bases match TRBD1. Germline assignment: CDR1 MNHEY and CDR2 SVGAGI. This CDR3 is built from 15 residues. Germline trimming cut 5 bases from V and 2 bases from J; bases unmatched to any gene: 3. The CDR3 DNA reads as TGTGCCAGCAGTCCTACAGGGGCTGGGGCCAACGTCCTGACTTTC. Its translation: CASSPTGAGANVLTF.

The chain joins TRBV20-1 to TRBJ2-5, with a tentative D call TRBD2 (7 bases). Germline V CDR1 and CDR2: DFQATT, SNEGSKA (reference sequence). This CDR3 has 14 amino acids. V gave up 3 bases and J gave up 2 bases, with 13 bases separating them. For the CDR3, the DNA is TGCAGTGCTAGTGAAGGGGGGGGTCAAGAGACCCAGTACTTC. Protein product: CSASEGGGQETQYF.

This rearrangement joins TRBV28 to TRBJ2-3; possibly TRBD1 for D (6 bases). CDR3 size: 13 residues. The ends were cut back, 5 bases at V and 10 bases at J, with 16 bases in the middle. Per germline, CDR1 MDHEN and CDR2 SYDVKM. The DNA of the CDR3 is TGTGCCAGCAGTCTCCAACAGGGTAGGGCGCAGTATTTT. Residues: CASSLQQGRAQYF.

The chain has TRBV24-1 and TRBJ2-7, with TRBD1 matching 12 bases. CDR1 and CDR2 from the germline V gene are KGHDR and SFDVKD. V lost 4 bases to trimming and J lost 4 bases; unmatched junction nucleotides: 4. The CDR3 loop spans 15 amino acids. CDR3 bases: TGTGCCACCAGTGACCCGGGACAGGGGGCTTACGAGCAGTACTTC. Protein: CATSDPGQGAYEQYF.

The chain employs TRBV25-1 and TRBJ1-1; TRBD1 is a possible D gene (5 bases). Trimming cost V 1 base and J 3 bases, with 9 bases left between them. In germline, CDR1 is MGHDK, CDR2 SYGVNS. This CDR3 region has 14 residues. CDR3 in DNA: TGTGCCAGCAGTGAATGGGGAGGGGACACTGAAGCTTTCTTT. Translated: CASSEWGGDTEAFF. Combining the CDR3 with reference TRBV25-1 and TRBJ1-1 gives the whole variable domain EADIYQTPRYLVIGTGKKITLECSQTMGHDKMYWYQQDPGMELHLIHYSYGVNSTEKGDLSSESTVSRIRTEHFPLTLESARPSHTSQYLCASSEWGGDTEAFFGQGTRLTVV.

The rearrangement links TRBV19 to TRBJ1-5; no clear D gene. This CDR3 comprises 15 residues. The V end lost 3 bases, the J end lost 3 bases, and 12 bases lay between the germline ends. Looked up from germline, CDR1 is LNHDA and CDR2 is SQIVND (reference sequence). The CDR3 nucleotides are TGTGCCAGTAGTATCTTGGCGGAATTCAATCAGCCCCAGCATTTT. Its translation is CASSILAEFNQPQHF. Variable domain in full (rest from reference TRBV19 and TRBJ1-5): DGGITQSPKYLFRKEGQNVTLSCEQNLNHDAMYWYRQDPGQGLRLIYYSQIVNDFQKGDIAEGYSVSREKKESFPLTVTSAQKNPTAFYLCASSILAEFNQPQHFGDGTRLSIL.